Listed below are T cell receptor beta chains from one sample, sequenced in a study of T cell repertoires in cytomegalovirus infection. Using its own MiXCR run on the reads, TCRdb lists one record per CDR3 protein. Of 110,000 to 150,000 distinct CDR3 sequences in the sample, about 6.3% are singletons; the top ten hold roughly 18%. What was sequenced was PBMCs. Receptors were obtained from a human donor in good health (CMV status not recorded). Some clones in this sample may be carry-over from other donors' samples. Both conserved end residues are part of each CDR3. D genes are given only for firm matches. Expanded clones get a size class; other rows say once, few or many, or leave the size out.

TRBD1 | TRBJ1-5 | many | TRBV28 | TGTGCCAGCAGATCGGACAGGGGAAGTAATCAGCCCCAGCATTTT | CASRSDRGSNQPQHF
- | TRBJ1-1 | many | TRBV7-2 | TGTGCCAGCACCCGGGCCGATCCCACTGAAGCTTTCTTT | CASTRADPTEAFF
- | TRBJ2-2 | many | TRBV18 | TGTGCCAGCTCTCAGGAGAACACCGGGGAGCTGTTTTTT | CASSQENTGELFF
TRBD1 | TRBJ1-5 | few | TRBV2 | TGTGCCAGCAGTCCCGGGACAGGGGGTTGGCAGCCCCAGCATTTT | CASSPGTGGWQPQHF
- | TRBJ1-5 | many | TRBV7-9 | TGTGCCAGCAGCCCCTCGGGTGGGGCTGGCAATCAGCCCCAGCATTTT | CASSPSGGAGNQPQHF
TRBD2 | TRBJ2-5 | many | TRBV12-3/TRBV12-4 | TGTGCCAGCACCCCCCGGGGGGGGGCCATGGAGACCCAGTACTTC | CASTPRGGAMETQYF
TRBD2 | TRBJ2-1 | few | TRBV11-2 | TGTGCCAGCAGTCCTCTAGCGGGAAACTACAATGAGCAGTTCTTC | CASSPLAGNYNEQFF
TRBD1 | TRBJ1-5 | many | TRBV12-3/TRBV12-4 | TGTGCCAGCAGCCAGGACAGGGCACATCAGCCCCAGCATTTT | CASSQDRAHQPQHF
- | TRBJ1-1 | few | TRBV12-3/TRBV12-4 | TGTGCCAGCAGCGAGGGCAGGGCTTTCTCTTTGAACACTGAAGCTTTCTTT | CASSEGRAFSLNTEAFF
TRBD1 | TRBJ2-2 | - | TRBV14 | TGTGCCAGCAGCCAAGGGGACAGATACACCGGGGAGCTGTTTTTT | CASSQGDRYTGELFF
- | TRBJ1-5 | many | TRBV7-2 | TGTGCCAGCAGCTTATCTTGGAGGTCAAATCAGCCCCAGCATTTT | CASSLSWRSNQPQHF
- | TRBJ2-6 | many | TRBV19 | TGTGCCAGTAGACCAGGGACCTCTGGGGCCAACGTCCTGACTTTC | CASRPGTSGANVLTF
TRBD1 | TRBJ1-2 | few | TRBV20-1 | TGCAGTGCTAGAGATATCGGACAGGGAGGAGGCTACACCTTC | CSARDIGQGGGYTF